These T cell receptor beta chains were read from a single sample in a study of cytomegalovirus exposure and HLA in healthy donors. Clones were sequenced by immunoSEQ multiplex PCR, and TCRdb holds only the in-frame ones, with some missing. The table records over 50,000 clones, approximately 95% of them present only once. Sequences were obtained from PBMCs. These receptors all stem from a young woman in good health and CMV-seronegative. Each CDR3 is given with its conserved first and last residue. The D gene is left open where the match is weak.

length: 22; D: -; V: TRBV5-1; J: TRBJ2-1; CDR3: CASSLGLGGGAARRVAYNEQFF; DNA: TGCGCCAGCAGCTTGGGCTTGGGGGGTGGGGCCGCCCGGCGGGTGGCCTACAATGAGCAGTTCTTC
length: 17; D: -; V: TRBV30; J: TRBJ2-7; CDR3: CAWSGVTWRVSVGEQYF; DNA: TGTGCCTGGAGCGGGGTCACGTGGCGGGTCTCGGTGGGGGAGCAGTACTTC
length: 15; D: -; V: TRBV19; J: TRBJ2-2; CDR3: CASTPGDLSGGELFF; DNA: TGTGCCAGTACCCCGGGGGACCTCTCGGGCGGGGAGCTGTTTTTT
length: 16; D: TRBD1; V: TRBV6-1; J: TRBJ1-5; CDR3: CASTERQGATNQPQHF; DNA: TGTGCCAGCACTGAGAGACAGGGGGCAACCAATCAGCCCCAGCATTTT
length: 14; D: TRBD1; V: TRBV28; J: TRBJ2-3; CDR3: CASRPPRGQDTQYF; DNA: TGTGCCAGCAGGCCCCCCAGGGGGCAGGATACGCAGTATTTT
length: 18; D: TRBD2; V: TRBV2; J: TRBJ2-2; CDR3: CASSPPTGLKYFTGELFF; DNA: TGTGCCAGCAGCCCTCCCACGGGACTAAAATATTTCACCGGGGAGCTGTTTTTT
length: 14; D: TRBD2; V: TRBV5-1; J: TRBJ2-3; CDR3: CASKLAGGADTQYF; DNA: TGCGCCAGCAAACTAGCGGGAGGAGCAGATACGCAGTATTTT
length: 13; D: -; V: TRBV5-1; J: TRBJ2-6; CDR3: CASSPTGANVLTF; DNA: TGCGCCAGCAGCCCCACTGGGGCCAACGTCCTGACTTTC
length: 13; D: TRBD2; V: TRBV7-9; J: TRBJ2-1; CDR3: CASSLGLAGEQFF; DNA: TGTGCCAGCAGCTTAGGACTAGCGGGCGAGCAGTTCTTC
length: 18; D: TRBD2; V: TRBV10-3; J: TRBJ2-1; CDR3: CAISDGGLAGGHPGEQFF; DNA: TGTGCCATCAGTGATGGGGGACTAGCGGGAGGCCATCCTGGTGAGCAGTTCTTC
length: 14; D: TRBD2; V: TRBV6-6; J: TRBJ2-7; CDR3: CASSYGVAGVEQYF; DNA: TGTGCCAGCAGTTACGGAGTAGCGGGAGTTGAGCAGTACTTC